One sample yielded the 29 T cell receptor beta chains listed below, sequenced in a study of blood T cell repertoires in COVID-19. Using immunoSEQ multiplex PCR, the repertoire was profiled, and TCRdb retains in-frame clones only, with some absent. The table records about 280,000 clones, approximately 85% of them present only once. Sequencing was performed on peripheral blood. The receptor source for this set is a man aged 50-60 years with active or convalescent COVID-19.

The V call is TRBV6-1, the J call TRBJ2-7, with 7 bases identical to TRBD2. CDR1 MNHNS and CDR2 SASEGT come from the germline V gene. J gave up 6 bases and V 0 bases, and 14 bases lay outside the gene matches. The CDR3 has 17 residues. The CDR3 bases are TGTGCCAGCAGTGAAGCTCTACGTAGGCGGGAGAAGGCCGAGCAGTACTTC. Protein product: CASSEALRRREKAEQYF.

The V and J genes are TRBV5-6 and TRBJ1-2, with D perhaps matching TRBD1 (5 bases). This CDR3 comprises 15 residues. CDR1 is SGHDT, CDR2 YYEEEE, per germline. V lost 4 bases and J lost 4, with 17 bases in between. Written as DNA, the CDR3 is TGTGCCAGCAGCGAGGGGCCGGGGGGAGGCTATGGCTACACCTTC. Its protein product is CASSEGPGGGYGYTF.

The gene calls are TRBV29-1 and TRBJ1-3; D is possibly TRBD1 (6 bases). Germline CDR1 SQVTM, CDR2 ANQGSEA. This CDR3 has 12 amino acids. V was shortened by 1 base and J by 8 bases, with 9 bases between the two germline ends. The CDR3 coding sequence is TGCAGCGTTGAAGCAGGGGCAGACACCATATATTTT. Protein sequence: CSVEAGADTIYF. Complete variable domain (other parts from reference TRBV29-1 and TRBJ1-3): SAVISQKPSRDICQRGTSLTIQCQVDSQVTMMFWYRQQPGQSLTLIATANQGSEATYESGFVIDKFPISRPNLTFSTLTVSNMSPEDSSIYLCSVEAGADTIYFGEGSWLTVV.

The chain employs TRBV9 and TRBJ1-1; D possibly corresponds to TRBD1 (5 bases). The V end lost 7 bases, the J end lost 1 base, and 14 bases lay between the germline ends. The CDR3 has 14 residues. Germline values: CDR1 SGDLS, CDR2 YYNGEE. CDR3: CASAGQGRNTEAFF. DNA for the CDR3: TGTGCCAGCGCGGGGCAGGGCCGGAACACTGAAGCTTTCTTT.

This sequence joins TRBV9 and TRBJ2-3; TRBD1 agrees at 9 bases. Trimming at V came to 0 bases and at J to 0 bases, leaving 2 bases not matched to a gene. Germline V gene lookup returns CDR1 SGDLS and CDR2 YYNGEE. The CDR3 is 16 residues long. In nucleotides, the CDR3 is TGTGCCAGCAGCGTAGGGACAGGGGAGAGCACAGATACGCAGTATTTT. Its translation is CASSVGTGESTDTQYF.

This sequence joins TRBV19 and TRBJ2-1, with 13 nucleotides matching TRBD2. V lost 7 bases, J lost 6 bases, and 9 bases stayed unmatched. CDR1 and CDR2 (germline): LNHDA, SQIVND (reference sequence). The CDR3 runs to 16 residues. The CDR3 spells CASNPAGTSGTNEQFF. The CDR3 bases are TGTGCCAGTAACCCCGCCGGGACTAGCGGGACCAATGAGCAGTTCTTC.

The V gene is TRBV4-3, the J gene TRBJ2-3, with D tentatively TRBD1 (6 bases). The CDR3 is 18 residues long. In germline, CDR1 is LGHNA, CDR2 YSLEER. CDR3 nucleotides: TGCCCCCGCAGCCGCCGGGACATCCCCCCCACCTTCACAGATACGCAGTATTTT. It yields the protein CPRSRRDIPPTFTDTQYF.

This chain joins TRBV10-3 and TRBJ2-1; 7 nucleotides align to TRBD2. V was pared by 6 bases and J by 4 bases, with 9 bases of the junction left unmatched. From germline, CDR1 is ENHRY and CDR2 SYGVKD. The CDR3 length is 15 residues. The CDR3 DNA reads as TGTGCCATCAGCTTAGGACTAGTGGGTTACAATGAGCAGTTCTTC. Translating it yields CAISLGLVGYNEQFF.

The rearrangement links TRBV19 to TRBJ2-1, with 11 bases lining up with TRBD2. Germline CDR1 reads LNHDA; CDR2 reads SQIVND (reference sequence). This CDR3 spans 14 amino acids. With 5 bases clipped from V and 8 bases from J, the junction kept 5 bases outside the gene matches. The CDR3 DNA reads TGTGCCAGTAGTTCCCTAGCGGGAGGCGATGAGCAGTTCTTC. Protein product: CASSSLAGGDEQFF.

About this clone: The conserved final phenylalanine or tryptophan is absent from the CDR3, which likely points to a read error. It is unclear where the CDR3 begins or ends on the DNA, so no DNA is shown, and the CDR3 is as TCRdb lists it. The chain uses TRBV19 and TRBJ2-3; the table's D call, TRBD2, was not checked against the DNA. The CDR3 numbers 10 amino acids, ends counted. Germline V CDR1 and CDR2: LNHDA, SQIVND (reference sequence). The CDR3 region is CASLGLAGEV.

CDR3 DNA: TGTGCCAGCAGCCTCGGGACTAGCGCTAAGAGTAGGGAGCTGTTTTTT. Translation: CASSLGTSAKSRELFF. This rearrangement joins TRBV3-1 (or the pseudogene TRBV3-2) to TRBJ2-2; TRBD2 agrees at 10 bases. The CDR3 consists of 16 residues. Unmatched junction bases numbered 11, after V lost 4 bases and J lost 9 bases. The V gene's germline CDR1 is LGHDT and CDR2 YNNKEL (reference sequence).

The rearrangement uses TRBV5-1 and TRBJ2-3; 11 positions match TRBD2. Germline trimming cut 3 bases from V and 0 bases from J; bases unmatched to any gene: 3. The length of the CDR3 is 16 residues. Germline CDR1 SGHRS, CDR2 YFSETQ. Here the CDR3 DNA reads TGCGCCAGCAGCTCGGGACTAGCGGCTAGCACAGATACGCAGTATTTT. Protein product: CASSSGLAASTDTQYF. Looking up the rest from reference TRBV5-1 and TRBJ2-3 gives the full variable domain: KAGVTQTPRYLIKTRGQQVTLSCSPISGHRSVSWYQQTPGQGLQFLFEYFSETQRNKGNFPGRFSGRQFSNSRSEMNVSTLELGDSALYLCASSSGLAASTDTQYFGPGTRLTVL.

The gene calls are TRBV24-1 and TRBJ2-3; weak D call: TRBD2 (6 bases). Germline loops: CDR1 KGHDR, CDR2 SFDVKD. V was trimmed by 2 bases and J by 2 bases, leaving 13 bases between them. The CDR3 extends over 16 amino acids. CDR3 sequence (DNA): TGTGCCACCAGTGATTCCGCGGGGCAGTCCACAGATACGCAGTATTTT. Its translation is CATSDSAGQSTDTQYF.

In DNA, the CDR3 is TGTGCCTGGAGGGAAAATCCAGGGGACGGCTACACCTTC. Encoded protein: CAWRENPGDGYTF. J is TRBJ1-2 and V is TRBV30; D possibly corresponds to TRBD1 (6 bases). Per the germline V gene, CDR1 is GTSNPN and CDR2 is SVGIG (reference sequence). The V gene lost 3 bases and the J gene lost 8 bases, with 16 bases spanning the gap. This CDR3 comprises 13 residues.

This clone was seen once. This chain links TRBV11-1 with TRBJ2-7; D is unclear. The CDR3 length is 15 residues. With 6 bases removed from V and 4 bases from J, the gap between germline ends came to 19 bases. Germline V lookup: CDR1 SGHAT, CDR2 FQDESV (reference sequence). DNA for the CDR3: TGTGCCAGCAGTTCTAGACTGCAACCCGGTTACGAGCAGTACTTC. This codes for CASSSRLQPGYEQYF. Drawing the rest from reference TRBV11-1 and TRBJ2-7, the complete variable domain is EAEVAQSPRYKITEKSQAVAFWCDPISGHATLYWYRQILGQGPELLVQFQDESVVDDSQLPKDRFSAERLKGVDSTLKIQPAELGDSAMYLCASSSRLQPGYEQYFGPGTRLTVT.

The chain links TRBV20-1 to TRBJ1-1; TRBD1 is a possible D gene (6 bases). Germline-derived CDR1 and CDR2 are DFQATT and SNEGSKA (reference sequence). CDR3 length: 13 amino acids. V was pared by 3 bases and J by 1 base, with 9 bases between. DNA of the CDR3: TGCAGTGCTAGTGGACAGTCGAACACTGAAGCTTTCTTT. This gives the protein CSASGQSNTEAFF.

This chain links TRBV2 with TRBJ2-5; 7 nucleotides agree with TRBD1. The CDR3 consists of 14 residues. Germline-derived CDR1 and CDR2 are SNHLY and FYNNEI. V trimming: 5 bases; J trimming: 4 bases; junction bases outside the gene matches: 7. The chain's CDR3 is CASSFEGAGETQYF. CDR3 nucleotide sequence: TGTGCCAGCAGTTTCGAGGGGGCCGGAGAGACCCAGTACTTC.

The gene calls are TRBV29-1 and TRBJ2-7; TRBD2 matches 8 bases. Germline V gene data show CDR1 as SQVTM and CDR2 as ANQGSEA. After removal of 5 bases from V and 0 bases from J, the junction contained 12 bases not matched to a gene. The CDR3 length is 16 residues. This chain's CDR3 is CSVRGLAGGSSYEQYF. For the CDR3, the DNA is TGCAGCGTTCGAGGCTTGGCGGGAGGAAGCTCCTACGAGCAGTACTTC.

This clone turned up a few times. The chain joins TRBV28 to TRBJ1-2; no definite D call. Germline V gene lookup returns CDR1 MDHEN and CDR2 SYDVKM. The CDR3 spans 15 residues. Trimming took 3 bases from V and 1 from J, leaving 12 bases between them. In DNA form, the CDR3 reads TGTGCCAGCAGTTTTAGGGTGCGGGGTAACTATGGCTACACCTTC. This encodes CASSFRVRGNYGYTF.

This chain joins TRBV15 and TRBJ2-6, with 11 positions matching TRBD2. The CDR3 contains 16 residues. CDR1 and CDR2 (germline): LNHNV, YYDKDF (reference sequence). Losses at the gene ends were 4 bases for V and 2 bases for J; bases not matched to a gene: 1. The CDR3 DNA is TGTGCCACCAGCAAGACTAGCGGGGCTGGGGCCAACGTCCTGACTTTC. It translates to CATSKTSGAGANVLTF.

The rearrangement links TRBV19 to TRBJ1-1; 7 bases fit TRBD1. This CDR3 comprises 15 residues. V lost 5 bases and J lost 2; bases outside the gene matches: 8. Germline-derived CDR1 and CDR2 are LNHDA and SQIVND (reference sequence). The CDR3 bases are TGTGCCAGTAGTCCGACAGGGACGTCAAACACTGAAGCTTTCTTT. Its protein is CASSPTGTSNTEAFF.

This sequence joins TRBV18 and TRBJ2-6; D is possibly TRBD1 (6 bases). Trimming stripped 3 bases from V and 4 bases from J, with 19 bases between. The CDR3 consists of 18 residues. Looked up from germline, CDR1 is KGHSH and CDR2 is LQKENI. CDR3 bases: TGTGCCAGCTCACCCACGAAAGGGGGAGCGAACGGGGCCAACGTCCTGACTTTC. Translating gives CASSPTKGGANGANVLTF.

The V call is TRBV3-1 (or the pseudogene TRBV3-2), the J call TRBJ1-2; 7 bases align to TRBD1. Unmatched junction bases numbered 15, after V lost 4 bases and J lost 4 bases. In germline, CDR1 is LGHDT, CDR2 YNNKEL (reference sequence). The CDR3 has 17 amino acids. The CDR3 sequence: CASSPPLSGTAPYGYTF. CDR3 sequence (DNA): TGTGCCAGCAGCCCGCCACTGTCCGGGACAGCTCCCTATGGCTACACCTTC.

This clone was counted once. This CDR3 is also generated by other DNA sequences in the sample. The chain joins TRBV20-1 to TRBJ2-1; possibly TRBD2 for D (6 bases). CDR3 length: 11 residues. The germline V and J ends were trimmed by 2 bases and 8 bases, with 7 bases remaining between them. CDR1 and CDR2 (germline): DFQATT, SNEGSKA (reference sequence). The CDR3 protein is CSARRRDEQFF. CDR3 DNA sequence: TGCAGTGCTAGAAGGAGGGATGAGCAGTTCTTC.

This clone appeared once. The genes are TRBV11-2 and TRBJ2-7, with D maybe TRBD1 (5 bases). The CDR3 is 17 amino acids. CDR1 and CDR2 (germline): SGHAT, FQNNGV. V lost 1 base and J 4 bases, leaving 20 bases between the germline ends. This CDR3 reads CASSLVASGLGRYEQYF. Here the CDR3 DNA reads TGTGCCAGCAGCTTAGTCGCCTCAGGGCTGGGTCGGTACGAGCAGTACTTC.

This clone was seen only a few times. The chain couples TRBV24-1 to TRBJ2-1, with 15 nucleotides matching TRBD2. This CDR3 is 17 amino acids long. The germline V gene has CDR1 KGHDR and CDR2 SFDVKD. The V segment lost 3 bases and the J segment 5 bases; nucleotides outside the gene matches: 4. The CDR3 is CATSDVGLAGGHNEQFF. In DNA, the CDR3 is TGTGCCACCAGTGATGTGGGACTAGCGGGAGGACACAATGAGCAGTTCTTC.

The chain uses TRBV5-1 and TRBJ2-7; 9 bases are shared with TRBD2. Germline values: CDR1 SGHRS, CDR2 YFSETQ. This CDR3 is built from 15 residues. J lost 5 bases, V lost 4 bases, and 10 bases had no gene match. The CDR3 sequence is CASSPGGTSFDEQYF. CDR3 sequence (DNA): TGCGCCAGCAGCCCGGGCGGGACTAGCTTCGACGAGCAGTACTTC.

J is TRBJ2-2 and V is TRBV4-1; tentative D call: TRBD2 (5 bases). The CDR3 runs to 17 residues. The V and J ends lost 4 bases and 0 bases respectively, with 15 bases between them. Germline assignment: CDR1 MGHRA and CDR2 YSYEKL. CDR3 bases: TGCGCCAGCAGCCCTACCGGTCGAGGGACGAACACCGGGGAGCTGTTTTTT. Protein product: CASSPTGRGTNTGELFF.

This clone was counted once. V is TRBV28 and J is TRBJ1-4; D uncertain. The CDR3 sequence is 13 residues long. V gave up 6 bases and J gave up 0 bases, with 5 bases separating them. CDR1 MDHEN and CDR2 SYDVKM come from the germline V gene. As DNA, the CDR3 is TGTGCCAGCAGCTCTGCAACTAATGAAAAACTGTTTTTT. Translation: CASSSATNEKLFF.